Below, one T cell receptor beta chain is given with its context. This sample is part of a study of blood T cell repertoires in COVID-19. Across the study: The United States, Italy and Spain provided the acute and convalescent COVID-19 samples.

The J segment lost 8 bases and the V segment lost 7 bases, leaving 9 bases of the junction unmatched. CDR1 SGHVS and CDR2 FQNEAQ come from the germline V gene. The CDR3 is 14 residues long. The method was immunoSEQ multiplex PCR; TCRdb's version includes in-frame clones alone and lacks a portion of them. Here the sample spans approximately 300,000 clones, about nine tenths being singletons. Patients of the Seattle cohort, enrolled during active infection, were followed longitudinally. The sequenced sample consisted of peripheral blood. This chain joins TRBV7-8 and TRBJ2-1; 9 bases are a match to TRBD2. This TCR was sampled from a woman aged 25 to 45 with COVID-19, enrolled during active disease. CDR3 in amino acids: CASTIGIAGDEQFF. Here the CDR3 DNA reads TGTGCCAGCACCATCGGTATAGCGGGAGATGAGCAGTTCTTC.